The clone carrying this T cell receptor beta chain was seen ten or more times. The antigen is unknown. This CDR3 has 15 amino acids. V lost 0 bases and J lost 6; bases outside the gene matches: 3. Germline CDR1 and CDR2: SGHTA and FQGNSA. These data originate in a study of T cell repertoires in cytomegalovirus infection. Study overall: An indication of both CMV infection and matching HLA type came from public TCR beta signatures. Whole-study results and caveats: HLA-C-restricted CMV clonotypes gave the most frequent clonotype in two of eight donors.

TCRdb reprocessed the reads via MiXCR and lists one record per CDR3 protein. Of hundreds of thousands of distinct CDR3 sequences in the sample, 6.5% were seen once. What was sequenced was PBMCs. The chain uses TRBV7-2 and TRBJ1-5; TRBD1 aligns across 9 bases. This TCR derives from a human donor in good health (CMV status not recorded). Some clones in this sample may be carry-over from other donors' samples. The CDR3 DNA reads TGTGCCAGCAGCTTAGCTAGGACAGGGGTTCAGCCCCAGCATTTT. It yields the protein CASSLARTGVQPQHF.